These 14 T cell receptor beta chains came from one sample sequenced in a study of blood T cell repertoires in COVID-19. Sequencing used immunoSEQ multiplex PCR; TCRdb keeps in-frame clones, though not all of them. The sample contains around 97,000 clones, over 75% of which appear only once. Input material: peripheral blood. The receptors shown here come from a human donor in a cohort sampled during active COVID-19.

The CDR3 DNA sequence: TGTGCCAGCAGTTTACCAGGACAGGGGCCCTACGAGCAGTACTTC. Protein product: CASSLPGQGPYEQYF. V is TRBV28 and J is TRBJ2-7; 9 bases match TRBD1. Losses at the gene ends were 2 bases for V and 2 bases for J; bases not matched to a gene: 4. Per the germline V gene, CDR1 is MDHEN and CDR2 is SYDVKM. CDR3 length: 15 residues.

The chain uses TRBV5-4 and TRBJ2-3; D is perhaps TRBD1 (5 bases). Germline assignment: CDR1 SGHNT and CDR2 YYREEE (reference sequence). The CDR3 runs 15 residues. Trimming cost V 3 bases and J 0 bases, with 11 bases left between them. CDR3 amino acids: CASSSRTLSTDTQYF. CDR3 sequence (DNA): TGTGCCAGCAGCTCCAGGACATTGAGCACAGATACGCAGTATTTT.

The chain carries TRBV7-8 and TRBJ1-5; TRBD1 is a possible D gene (6 bases). Trimming stripped 2 bases from V and 5 bases from J, with 10 bases between. This CDR3 comprises 14 residues. Germline V CDR1 and CDR2: SGHVS, FQNEAQ. Written as DNA, the CDR3 is TGTGCCAGCAGCTTAACAGGGTGGGATCAGCCCCAGCATTTT. Residues: CASSLTGWDQPQHF.

The rearrangement uses TRBV15 and TRBJ1-3, with D maybe TRBD1 (5 bases). Trimming shortened V by 8 bases and J by 2 bases, and 13 bases separated the two germline ends. The CDR3 consists of 14 residues. Germline loops: CDR1 LNHNV, CDR2 YYDKDF (reference sequence). This chain's CDR3 is CATREGTAGNTIYF. The DNA of the CDR3 is TGTGCCACCCGGGAGGGGACCGCTGGAAACACCATATATTTT.

V and J are TRBV6-5 and TRBJ1-2; 8 nucleotides align to TRBD1. J was trimmed by 4 bases and V by 6 bases; bases with no gene match: 4. Germline CDR1 and CDR2: MNHEY and SVGAGI. CDR3 length: 13 amino acids. This CDR3 reads CASRRTGTYGYTF. For the CDR3, the DNA is TGTGCCAGCAGAAGGACAGGGACCTATGGCTACACCTTC.

The rearrangement joins TRBV6-6 to TRBJ2-3, with 7 nucleotides matching TRBD2. CDR1 MNHNY and CDR2 SVGAGI come from the germline V gene (reference sequence). The ends lost 7 bases at V and 0 bases at J; junction bases unmatched: 7. This CDR3 spans 15 amino acids. The CDR3 region is CASTYGTTSTDTQYF. The CDR3 bases are TGTGCCAGCACGTACGGGACTACTAGCACAGATACGCAGTATTTT.

V is TRBV10-1 and J is TRBJ1-1; 7 bases align to TRBD1. This CDR3 has 13 amino acids. V shed 8 bases and J 7 bases; nucleotides not matched to a gene: 10. Per the germline V gene, CDR1 is WNHNN and CDR2 is SYGVQD (reference sequence). CDR3 DNA: TGCGCCAGCTCTGGCAGGGGGATGGGTGAAGCTTTCTTT. It is translated as CASSGRGMGEAFF.

In this sample, this clone turned up many times. The J gene is TRBJ2-1, the V gene TRBV2; 10 bases map to TRBD1. The germline gives CDR1 SNHLY, CDR2 FYNNEI. The trim removed 2 bases at V and 6 bases at J, leaving 1 base unmatched. The CDR3 spans 14 residues. In nucleotides, the CDR3 is TGTGCCAGCAGTGAATGGACAGGGGGCAATGAGCAGTTCTTC. It codes for CASSEWTGGNEQFF.

The J gene is TRBJ1-1, the V gene TRBV6-5; 7 bases are shared with TRBD1. The junction had 7 bases not matched to a gene; V was cut back by 6 bases and J by 6 bases. Germline CDR1 is MNHEY and CDR2 is SVGAGI. The CDR3 spans 13 residues. CDR3 DNA: TGTGCCAGCAGACAGGGGATGGCGGCTGAAGCTTTCTTT. Protein: CASRQGMAAEAFF.

The V call is TRBV7-9, the J call TRBJ1-1; TRBD1 matches 11 bases. V shed 5 bases and J 8 bases; nucleotides not matched to a gene: 13. The CDR3 is 16 residues long. In germline, CDR1 is SEHNR, CDR2 FQNEAQ (reference sequence). Written as DNA, the CDR3 is TGTGCCAGCAGCCATAGCTCCGGGACAGGGGGGTTGGAAGCTTTCTTT. Translated: CASSHSSGTGGLEAFF.

The CDR3 is CSVAGTGVWTTNEKLFF. The CDR3 DNA reads TGCAGCGTCGCCGGGACAGGGGTCTGGACAACTAATGAAAAACTGTTTTTT. V usage is TRBV29-1 and J usage is TRBJ1-4; TRBD1 matches at 10 bases. The CDR3 sequence is 17 residues long. After removal of 6 bases from V and 0 bases from J, the junction contained 10 bases not matched to a gene. The V gene's germline CDR1 is SQVTM and CDR2 ANQGSEA.

This chain connects TRBV19 to TRBJ1-6; 7 nucleotides agree with TRBD1. From germline, CDR1 is LNHDA and CDR2 SQIVND (reference sequence). Losses at the gene ends were 5 bases for V and 8 bases for J; bases not matched to a gene: 6. The CDR3 is made up of 14 amino acids. CDR3 amino acids: CASSGAQGYSPLHF. The CDR3 bases are TGTGCCAGTAGTGGGGCACAGGGGTATTCACCCCTCCACTTT.

This clone was recorded only once. The V and J genes are TRBV30 and TRBJ2-5, with 10 nucleotides matching TRBD2. The trim removed 1 base at V and 1 base at J, leaving 6 bases unmatched. The CDR3 loop spans 16 amino acids. CDR1 is GTSNPN, CDR2 SVGIG, per germline (reference sequence). The CDR3 sequence: CAWSEGSSGGQETQYF. The CDR3 DNA sequence: TGTGCCTGGAGTGAGGGGTCTAGCGGGGGCCAAGAGACCCAGTACTTC.

The chain combines TRBV29-1 with TRBJ2-3; 7 bases align to TRBD2. Per germline, CDR1 SQVTM and CDR2 ANQGSEA. This CDR3 has 18 residues. The ends lost 1 base at V and 3 bases at J; junction bases unmatched: 16. The CDR3 coding sequence is TGCAGCGTTGAAGGGCTAGCGGAGGAATCACTGGGGACAGATACGCAGTATTTT. Encoded protein: CSVEGLAEESLGTDTQYF.